The T cell receptor (beta chain) described here comes from a study of cytomegalovirus exposure and HLA in healthy donors. PCR used 60 Vbeta primers and 13 Jbeta primers. Methods used by the authors: Tens of millions of unique TCR beta chains, roughly 10 million shared, were counted in a later analysis. The data were produced by immunoSEQ multiplex PCR, yet TCRdb's version contains in-frame clones alone and is incomplete. V, J and clone size derive from that table, while D and trimming were established from the DNA sequence. Seen in this sample are some 120,000 clones; the ten most common clones hold roughly 3.5%. Germline V gives CDR1 LNHNV, CDR2 YYDKDF (reference sequence). The CDR3 runs to 12 residues.

Sequencing was done on a sample of PBMCs. The clonotype comes from a young man in good health and CMV-seronegative. V gene TRBV15 combines with J gene TRBJ2-5, with unresolved D. The assigned J gene may be wrong: the sequence end matches TRBJ2-7 better. The CDR3 protein is CATSRDITEQYF. CDR3 nucleotide sequence: TGTGCCACCAGCAGAGACATCACCGAGCAGTACTTC.